This T cell receptor (beta chain) was sequenced during a study of CD8+ T cells in alopecia areata. This CDR3 comprises 13 residues. Germline V gene data show CDR1 as SSHAT and CDR2 as FNYEAQ (reference sequence). cDNA serving as the sequencing template came from extracted, reverse transcribed RNA. Only in-frame clones appear in the TCRdb table, and some are missing; sequencing was by immunoSEQ multiplex PCR. The repertoire consists of 100,000 to 130,000 clones, with 59% occurring once and the leading ten covering 20% to 25%. Notes on the study in general: Lesional scalp displayed greater clonality than normal scalp, most notably in alopecia totalis/universalis.

On this clone: Antigen: not known. At one of its ends the junction is not consistent with the germline gene, which may arise from a read error.

What was sequenced was CD8+ T cells sorted from blood. The source is a human donor in good health. The V and J genes are TRBV7-7 and TRBJ2-5; D might be TRBD1 or TRBD2, each matching 5 bases. The CDR3 nucleotides are TGTGCTAGCAGCTTATCAGAGGGGGAGACCCAGTACTTC. Its protein product is CASSLSEGETQYF.